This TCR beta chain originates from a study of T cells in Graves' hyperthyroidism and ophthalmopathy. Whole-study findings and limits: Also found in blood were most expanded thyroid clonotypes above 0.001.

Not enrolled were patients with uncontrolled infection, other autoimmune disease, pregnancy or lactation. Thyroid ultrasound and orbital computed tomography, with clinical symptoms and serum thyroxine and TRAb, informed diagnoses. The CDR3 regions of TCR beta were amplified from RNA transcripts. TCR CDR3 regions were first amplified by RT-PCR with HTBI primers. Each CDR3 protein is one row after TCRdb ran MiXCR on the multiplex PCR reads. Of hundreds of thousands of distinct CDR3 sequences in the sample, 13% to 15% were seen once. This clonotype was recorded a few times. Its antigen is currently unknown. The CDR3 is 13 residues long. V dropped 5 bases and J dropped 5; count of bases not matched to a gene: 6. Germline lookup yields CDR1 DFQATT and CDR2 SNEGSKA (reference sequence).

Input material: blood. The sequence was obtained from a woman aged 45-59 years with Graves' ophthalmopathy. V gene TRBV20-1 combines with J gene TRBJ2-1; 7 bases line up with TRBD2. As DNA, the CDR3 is TGCAGTGCTGGCGTGGGACTAAACAATGAGCAGTTCTTC. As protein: CSAGVGLNNEQFF.